This TCR beta chain is from a study of early T cells in non-severe SARS-CoV-2 infection (dated by TCRdb to the early 2020s). For the wider study: Because TCR sequencing was done on bulk RNA from unsorted whole blood, the alpha and beta chains could not be paired. The research as a whole found: VDJdb matching was skewed toward anti-spike CD8 responses and likely underestimated virus-specific expansions, missing private and CD4 specificities.

From its cysteine to its phenylalanine, the CDR3 spans 15 amino acids. Only the CDR3 part of the read is kept: 45 bases, read in frame from the first base. Trimming leaves V shorter by 2 bases and J shorter by 1 base, with the junction holding 1 base beyond the gene matches. Set within a cohort of healthcare workers in London, UK, this nested case-control study involved weekly PCR testing of nasopharyngeal swabs along with blood sampling. Healthcare workers were recruited during the week of the UK lockdown, between 23 and 31 March 2020, and followed weekly for up to 16 weeks. Library preparation employed 5' RACE. The reads were generated on a NextSeq 500. Unique molecular identifiers were attached to individual cDNA molecules in the TCR library protocol so that sequencing error and PCR bias could be corrected. Both TCR alpha and beta chains were sequenced, and tight co-correlation was observed between alpha and beta sequence abundances in each sample. As for the original processing: Decombinator V4 was used to perform V gene, J gene and CDR3 annotation of TCR sequences. TCRs were defined as expanded if a significant change between any two time points was detected under a Poisson model with p below 0.0001. TCR abundances were normalised to the total number of TCRs sequenced per sample and were expressed as counts per million. MAIT TCRs were defined by TRAV1-2 paired with TRAJ12, TRAJ20 or TRAJ33, and iNKT TCRs by TRAV10 paired with TRAJ18. VDJdb, accessed 1 November 2021, was searched for CMV, EBV and SARS-CoV-2 annotated TCRs, excluding TCRs annotated for multiple antigens. Starting from the raw public reads, TCRdb applied fastp trimming at Q25, assembled clones with MiXCR and retained in-frame beta chains. Merged by CDR3 protein, the rows form single entries marked with the most common genes and DNA. TCRdb's processing, not the authors', yielded these V and J calls. The sample table shows about 69,000 distinct CDR3 sequences, and about an eighth are seen once. Of the sample, 5.7% is held by the ten largest clones.

This clonotype was recorded a few times. Its antigen remains unidentified. Base-call qualities are not available, and no considerably larger clone is one nucleotide away. This TCR came from an adult who was a healthcare worker with PCR-confirmed SARS-CoV-2 infection or an uninfected control (not recorded which). The sequences come from whole blood, collected at baseline. The sequence is built from TRBV12-3 or TRBV12-4 and TRBJ2-7; 11 nucleotides in the junction match TRBD2. Here is the DNA: TGTGCCAGCAGTTTAACTAGCGGGAGTTCCTACGAGCAGTACTTC. Translated, it reads CASSLTSGSSYEQYF.